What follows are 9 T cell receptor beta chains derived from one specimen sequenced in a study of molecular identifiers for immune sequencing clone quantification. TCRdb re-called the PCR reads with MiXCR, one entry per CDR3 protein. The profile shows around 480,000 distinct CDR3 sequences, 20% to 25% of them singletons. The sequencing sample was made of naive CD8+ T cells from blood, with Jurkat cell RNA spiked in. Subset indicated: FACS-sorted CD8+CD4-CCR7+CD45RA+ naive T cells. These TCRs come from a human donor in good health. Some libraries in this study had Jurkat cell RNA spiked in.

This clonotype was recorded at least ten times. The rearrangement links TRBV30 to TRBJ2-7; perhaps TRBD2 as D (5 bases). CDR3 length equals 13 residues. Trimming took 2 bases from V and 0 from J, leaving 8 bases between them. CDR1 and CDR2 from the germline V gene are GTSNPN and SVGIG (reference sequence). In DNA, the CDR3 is TGTGCCTGGAGTCTAGCTAGCTCCTACGAGCAGTACTTC. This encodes CAWSLASSYEQYF.

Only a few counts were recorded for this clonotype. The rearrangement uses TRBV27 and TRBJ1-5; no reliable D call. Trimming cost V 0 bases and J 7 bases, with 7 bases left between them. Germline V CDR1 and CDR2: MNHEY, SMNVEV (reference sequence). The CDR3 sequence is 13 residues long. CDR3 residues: CASSLSIVQPQHF. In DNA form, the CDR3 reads TGTGCCAGCAGTTTATCCATAGTACAGCCCCAGCATTTT.

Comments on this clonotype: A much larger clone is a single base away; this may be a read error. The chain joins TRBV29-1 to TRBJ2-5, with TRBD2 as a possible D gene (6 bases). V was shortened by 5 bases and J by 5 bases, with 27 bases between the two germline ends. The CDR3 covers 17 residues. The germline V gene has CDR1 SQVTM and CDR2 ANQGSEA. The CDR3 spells CSVLDGAAEEGWETQYF. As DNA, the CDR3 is TGCAGCGTTCTAGATGGTGCAGCGGAGGAGGGATGGGAGACCCAGTACTTC.

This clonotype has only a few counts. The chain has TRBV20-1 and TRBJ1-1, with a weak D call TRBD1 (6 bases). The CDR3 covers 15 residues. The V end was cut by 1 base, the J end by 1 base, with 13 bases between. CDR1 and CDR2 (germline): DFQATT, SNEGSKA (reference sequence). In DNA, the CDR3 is TGCAGTGCTAGAGGGATTATGACAGGGAACACTGAAGCTTTCTTT. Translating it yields CSARGIMTGNTEAFF.

The CDR3 DNA reads as TGTGCCAGTAGTATATATTATCCAGATACGCAGTATTTT. This encodes CASSIYYPDTQYF. The V gene is TRBV19, the J gene TRBJ2-3; D gene uncertain. The CDR3 runs to 13 residues. The germline V gene has CDR1 LNHDA and CDR2 SQIVND (reference sequence). Deletions cut 2 bases from V and 4 bases from J, with 7 bases between.

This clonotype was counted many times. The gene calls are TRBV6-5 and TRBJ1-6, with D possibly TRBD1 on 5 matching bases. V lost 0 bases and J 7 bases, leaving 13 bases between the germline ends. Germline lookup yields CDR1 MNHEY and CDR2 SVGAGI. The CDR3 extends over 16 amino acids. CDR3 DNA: TGTGCCAGCAGTTACTCGACTCAGGGACGAAATTCACCCCTCCACTTT. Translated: CASSYSTQGRNSPLHF.

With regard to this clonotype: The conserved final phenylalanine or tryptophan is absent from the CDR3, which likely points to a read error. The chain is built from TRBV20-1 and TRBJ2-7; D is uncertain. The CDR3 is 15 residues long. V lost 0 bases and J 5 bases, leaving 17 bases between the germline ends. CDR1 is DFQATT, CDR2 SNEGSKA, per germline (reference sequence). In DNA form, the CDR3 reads TGCAGTGCTAGAGAGACCGGGCCCCGTCTCCACGAGCAGTACCTC. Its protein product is CSARETGPRLHEQYL.

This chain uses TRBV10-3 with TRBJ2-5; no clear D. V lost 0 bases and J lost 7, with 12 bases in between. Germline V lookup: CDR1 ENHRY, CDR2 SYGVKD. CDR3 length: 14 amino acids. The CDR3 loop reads CAISESAGLGTQYF. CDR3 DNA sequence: TGTGCCATCAGTGAGTCCGCAGGTCTTGGGACCCAGTACTTC.

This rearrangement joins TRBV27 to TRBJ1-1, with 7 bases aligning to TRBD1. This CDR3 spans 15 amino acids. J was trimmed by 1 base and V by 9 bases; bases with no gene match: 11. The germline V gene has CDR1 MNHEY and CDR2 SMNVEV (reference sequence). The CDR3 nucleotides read TGTGCCAGTTACCCATCAGGGGGTGCGAACACTGAAGCTTTCTTT. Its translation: CASYPSGGANTEAFF.